One and the same sample provided the 18 T cell receptor beta chains below, sequenced in a study of control samples from healthy donors and cancer patients. The repertoire was sequenced with immunoSEQ multiplex PCR; TCRdb's copy has only in-frame clones and lacks some. This sample has 160,000 or so clones, with approximately 90% found just once. Sequencing was performed on blood. The receptors were gathered from a woman aged 30 to 39 in good health.

V is TRBV7-2 and J is TRBJ2-7, with D perhaps TRBD2 (5 bases). The CDR3 extends over 15 amino acids. Germline-derived CDR1 and CDR2 are SGHTA and FQGNSA. V was clipped by 3 bases and J by 0 bases, with 12 bases between them. CDR3 in DNA: TGTGCCAGCAGCTTTAATCCCAGCGGCTCCTACGAGCAGTACTTC. Translated, it gives CASSFNPSGSYEQYF.

This clone was observed a few times. CDR3 protein: CACSKGTDTQYF. The CDR3 DNA follows: TGTGCCTGTTCTAAGGGCACAGATACGCAGTATTTT. V is TRBV30 and J is TRBJ2-3; D remains unclear. CDR1 GTSNPN and CDR2 SVGIG come from the germline V gene (reference sequence). V dropped 6 bases and J dropped 1 base, with 8 bases sitting between them. This CDR3 spans 12 amino acids.

CDR3 DNA sequence: TGTGCCAGCAGGGTCCGAGCGTGGAGTATAGCCGACACCATATATTTT. Protein: CASRVRAWSIADTIYF. This chain joins TRBV14 and TRBJ1-3; D not certain. The CDR3 loop spans 16 amino acids. Germline V gene data show CDR1 as SGHDN and CDR2 as FVKESK. Trimming pared 6 bases from V and 8 bases from J, leaving 23 bases between.

This chain connects TRBV7-9 to TRBJ2-7; D is tentatively TRBD1 or TRBD2 (5 bases each). V lost 5 bases and J 9 bases, leaving 11 bases between the germline ends. CDR1 and CDR2 (germline): SEHNR, FQNEAQ (reference sequence). The CDR3 has 11 residues. The CDR3, as DNA: TGTGCCAGCAGCGAGGGGTCGGTGCAGTACTTC. It is translated as CASSEGSVQYF.

The chain couples TRBV6-2 or TRBV6-3 to TRBJ2-5; a weak D match, TRBD2 (6 bases). V was clipped by 2 bases and J by 2 bases, with 18 bases between them. The germline gives CDR1 MNHEY, CDR2 SVGEGT. The CDR3 covers 17 residues. The CDR3 protein is CASSYSEASALQETQYF. The CDR3 coding sequence is TGTGCCAGCAGTTACAGTGAGGCTAGCGCGCTGCAAGAGACCCAGTACTTC.

This chain links TRBV5-1 with TRBJ1-2, with D uncertain. The germline CDR1 and CDR2 sequences are SGHRS and YFSETQ. The length of the CDR3 is 15 residues. V shed 0 bases and J shed 2 bases, with 11 bases lying between them. CDR3 sequence: CASSLVLDGNYGYTF. The CDR3 DNA is TGCGCCAGCAGCTTGGTGCTGGACGGAAACTATGGCTACACCTTC.

This sequence joins TRBV29-1 and TRBJ2-3; D uncertain. The V end lost 7 bases, the J end lost 2 bases, and 7 bases lay between the germline ends. CDR1 and CDR2 (germline): SQVTM, ANQGSEA. The CDR3 runs 11 residues. CDR3 nucleotide sequence: TGCAGCGGTGGACCCACAGATACGCAGTATTTT. This encodes CSGGPTDTQYF.

The rearrangement links TRBV7-9 to TRBJ2-7; D possibly corresponds to TRBD2 (6 bases). Per the germline V gene, CDR1 is SEHNR and CDR2 is FQNEAQ (reference sequence). V lost 4 bases and J 0 bases, leaving 13 bases between the germline ends. The CDR3 has 15 amino acids. CDR3 coding DNA: TGTGCCAGCAGCTCTAGGGGCGGGACCTCCTACGAGCAGTACTTC. This encodes CASSSRGGTSYEQYF.

A single count supports this clone. The V and J genes are TRBV25-1 and TRBJ1-3; D ambiguous. Trimming took 1 base from V and 0 from J, leaving 16 bases between them. CDR3 size: 18 residues. Looked up from germline, CDR1 is MGHDK and CDR2 is SYGVNS. In DNA, the CDR3 is TGTGCCAGCAGTGAATCCGCTTATAAACCGAGCTCTGGAAACACCATATATTTT. The encoded protein is CASSESAYKPSSGNTIYF.

The gene calls are TRBV2 and TRBJ1-1; a possible D gene is TRBD1 (5 bases). This CDR3 has 13 amino acids. The germline V and J ends were trimmed by 5 bases and 0 bases, with 7 bases remaining between them. Germline V CDR1 and CDR2: SNHLY, FYNNEI. DNA for the CDR3: TGTGCCAGCAGTCGACAGTTGAACACTGAAGCTTTCTTT. It encodes CASSRQLNTEAFF.

V and J are TRBV11-2 and TRBJ2-7, with D unresolved. In germline, CDR1 is SGHAT, CDR2 FQNNGV. The V and J ends lost 8 bases and 4 bases respectively, with 9 bases between them. The length of the CDR3 is 11 residues. The CDR3 loop reads CASLTRYEQYF. CDR3 DNA sequence: TGTGCCAGCTTAACTCGGTACGAGCAGTACTTC.

This chain joins TRBV28 and TRBJ1-1, with D tentatively TRBD1 (5 bases). Trimming stripped 6 bases from V and 6 bases from J, with 14 bases between. CDR1 is MDHEN and CDR2 is SYDVKM in the germline V gene. The CDR3 consists of 13 residues. The CDR3 DNA follows: TGTGCCAGCAGCCCCCAAGGGGTGCCTGAAGCTTTCTTT. Residues: CASSPQGVPEAFF.

The chain recombines TRBV11-2 with TRBJ1-5, with 7 bases that match TRBD1. The V segment lost 1 base and the J segment 7 bases; nucleotides outside the gene matches: 13. CDR1 SGHAT and CDR2 FQNNGV come from the germline V gene. This CDR3 contains 17 residues. CDR3 region: CASSLGQGMGREQPQHF. The CDR3 bases are TGTGCCAGCAGCTTAGGACAGGGAATGGGCCGGGAGCAGCCCCAGCATTTT. Variable domain in full (rest from reference TRBV11-2 and TRBJ1-5): EAGVAQSPRYKIIEKRQSVAFWCNPISGHATLYWYQQILGQGPKLLIQFQNNGVVDDSQLPKDRFSAERLKGVDSTLKIQPAKLEDSAVYLCASSLGQGMGREQPQHFGDGTRLSIL.

The V gene is TRBV28, the J gene TRBJ2-3; maybe TRBD2 (5 bases). Looked up from germline, CDR1 is MDHEN and CDR2 is SYDVKM. Trimming removed 3 bases at V and 3 bases at J, with 7 bases between. CDR3 length equals 13 residues. The CDR3 loop reads CASSFGGTDTQYF. CDR3 coding DNA: TGTGCCAGCAGTTTCGGCGGGACAGATACGCAGTATTTT.

This chain links TRBV14 with TRBJ2-7; possible D gene TRBD2, 6 bases. The CDR3 consists of 16 residues. Trimming took off 2 bases at V and 0 bases at J, with 14 bases between the two ends. CDR1 and CDR2 (germline): SGHDN, FVKESK. CDR3 residues: CASSQQFSGPSYEQYF. CDR3 nucleotides: TGTGCCAGCAGCCAACAGTTTAGCGGCCCCTCCTACGAGCAGTACTTC.

The chain links TRBV13 to TRBJ2-1; 8 positions agree with TRBD2. Germline lookup yields CDR1 PRHDT and CDR2 FYEKMQ (reference sequence). CDR3 length: 15 amino acids. V shed 1 base, J shed 5 bases, and the junction held 4 bases outside the gene matches. DNA of the CDR3: TGTGCCAGCAGCTTAGTGGGACTAGTCGACAATGAGCAGTTCTTC. Protein sequence: CASSLVGLVDNEQFF.

This chain connects TRBV19 to TRBJ2-2, with TRBD1 as a possible D gene (6 bases). The CDR3 spans 14 residues. Germline V gene sequence: CDR1 LNHDA, CDR2 SQIVND (reference sequence). Trimming took 8 bases from V and 1 from J, leaving 11 bases between them. The DNA for the CDR3 is TGTGCCAGTGGACCGGGACAGAACACCGGGGAGCTGTTTTTT. Translated, it gives CASGPGQNTGELFF.

This chain joins TRBV25-1 and TRBJ2-2; 10 bases match TRBD1. J was trimmed by 5 bases and V by 7 bases; bases with no gene match: 4. The CDR3 totals 14 residues. Germline CDR1 MGHDK, CDR2 SYGVNS. CDR3 protein: CASTRTGGTGELFF. The CDR3, as DNA: TGTGCCAGCACCAGGACAGGGGGGACCGGGGAGCTGTTTTTT. Variable domain in full (rest from reference TRBV25-1 and TRBJ2-2): EADIYQTPRYLVIGTGKKITLECSQTMGHDKMYWYQQDPGMELHLIHYSYGVNSTEKGDLSSESTVSRIRTEHFPLTLESARPSHTSQYLCASTRTGGTGELFFGEGSRLTVL.